A selection of T cell receptor beta chains follows, all from one sample in a study of blood T cell repertoires in COVID-19. Generated by immunoSEQ multiplex PCR, the TCRdb table keeps only in-frame clones and is missing some. The data show around 70,000 clones, with roughly 90% seen just once and approximately 1.4% held by the top ten. Specimen: peripheral blood. These receptor sequences come from a man in his fifties or sixties with acute or convalescent COVID-19. Each CDR3 is given with its conserved first and last residue. D genes are given only for firm matches. The size of a clone is reported for some rows only, either as once, few or many, or as a class for expanded clones.

J | V | D | length | size | DNA | CDR3
TRBJ2-1 | TRBV5-1 | TRBD1 | 18 | once | TGCGCCAGCAGCATTAGGACAGGGGGCCCTCGCTCCTACAATGAGCAGTTCTTC | CASSIRTGGPRSYNEQFF
TRBJ1-1 | TRBV29-1 | . | 12 | . | TGCAGCGCCCGACGCGAAGCGCGAGAAGCTTTCTTT | CSARREAREAFF
TRBJ1-5 | TRBV19 | . | 15 | . | TGTGCCAGTAATTGGGGCAGGGGTTTAGGTCAGCCCCAGCATTTT | CASNWGRGLGQPQHF
TRBJ2-4 | TRBV10-3 | TRBD1 | 14 | . | TGTGCCATCAGTGAAAACAGGGGAATGGACATTCAGTACTTC | CAISENRGMDIQYF
TRBJ2-5 | TRBV10-2 | TRBD2 | 19 | . | TGCGCCAGCAGTGGGGTGGGTAGCGGGAAGGCAGTTCTCCAAGAGACCCAGTACTTC | CASSGVGSGKAVLQETQYF
TRBJ2-2 | TRBV28 | TRBD2 | 21 | . | TGTGCCAGCACCCCGAGGGGACAGGGCAAGGGACTAGCGGGACACACCGGGGAGCTGTTTTTT | CASTPRGQGKGLAGHTGELFF
TRBJ2-1 | TRBV14 | . | 20 | . | TGTGCCAGCAGCCAAGGCCCTCAAGTAGAGGGTCCTGGTCCCTACAATGAGCAGTTCTTC | CASSQGPQVEGPGPYNEQFF
TRBJ1-2 | TRBV3-1/TRBV3-2 | TRBD1 | 14 | . | TGTGCCAGCAGCCAGGGACAGGGGGCTTATGGCTACACCTTC | CASSQGQGAYGYTF
TRBJ1-1 | TRBV25-1 | . | 11 | . | TGTGCCAGCACCTATCTCCGTGAAGCTTTCTTT | CASTYLREAFF
TRBJ2-7 | TRBV19 | TRBD1 | 13 | . | TGTGCCAGTAGTTTCGGGACAGTCTACGAGCAGTACTTC | CASSFGTVYEQYF
TRBJ2-1 | TRBV7-9 | . | 12 | . | TGTGCCAGCAGCTCTACTAGTGGTGAGCAGTTCTTC | CASSSTSGEQFF
TRBJ1-6 | TRBV6-2/TRBV6-3 | TRBD1 | 15 | . | TGTGCCAGCAGTCCCGGGACAGCGATAAGTTCACCCCTCCACTTT | CASSPGTAISSPLHF
TRBJ2-4 | TRBV2 | . | 19 | . | TGTGCCAGCAGTGACATCCCGAGGGACATCTGGATTGCCAAAAACATTCAGTACTTC | CASSDIPRDIWIAKNIQYF
TRBJ2-5 | TRBV7-8 | TRBD1 | 15 | . | TGTGCCAGCAGCTCCCCTGACCGGGACAGAGAGACCCAGTACTTC | CASSSPDRDRETQYF
TRBJ2-2 | TRBV4-1 | . | 16 | . | TGCGCCAGCAGCCAGGTACGACACGCGAACACCGGGGAGCTGTTTTTT | CASSQVRHANTGELFF
TRBJ1-1 | TRBV7-8 | . | 14 | . | TGTGCCAGCAGAAACCAGGGCAGTGGCACTGAAGCTTTCTTT | CASRNQGSGTEAFF
TRBJ2-5 | TRBV7-9 | . | 15 | . | TGTGCCAGCAGCTTAGGCGCTAGCTCGGGAGAGACCCAGTACTTC | CASSLGASSGETQYF
TRBJ2-6 | TRBV6-5 | TRBD1 | 15 | . | TGTGCCAGCAGGGCAGGGGGCGCTGGGGCCAACGTCCTGACTTTC | CASRAGGAGANVLTF
TRBJ2-7 | TRBV2 | TRBD1 | 13 | . | TGTGCCAGCAGGGCAAGGGGGCTTTACGAGCAGTACTTC | CASRARGLYEQYF
TRBJ1-4 | TRBV28 | . | 17 | . | TGTGCCACCAAGCGCCCAATTTCGCCTGCAACTAATGAAAAACTGTTTTTT | CATKRPISPATNEKLFF
TRBJ2-3 | TRBV2 | TRBD1 | 15 | . | TGTGCCAGCAGTCTCCGGGACAGCTTCACAGATACGCAGTATTTT | CASSLRDSFTDTQYF
TRBJ1-2 | TRBV19 | TRBD1 | 17 | . | TGTGCCAGTAGTCCTACGGGACAGACCTCGATTAACTATGGCTACACCTTC | CASSPTGQTSINYGYTF
TRBJ1-2 | TRBV27 | . | 14 | once | TGTGCCAGCAGTTTAGGCAGGGGCATCTATGGCTACACCTTC | CASSLGRGIYGYTF
TRBJ1-6 | TRBV30 | . | 12 | . | TGTGCCTGGAGTGTAACAGGATTGACACGCCACTTT | CAWSVTGLTRHF
TRBJ1-1 | TRBV10-3 | TRBD1 | 13 | once | TGTGCCATCAGAGGGACAGGGGAAACTGAAGCTTTCTTT | CAIRGTGETEAFF
TRBJ2-5 | TRBV29-1 | TRBD2 | 12 | . | TGCAGCGCTGGGGGGGACCAAGAGACCCAGTACTTC | CSAGGDQETQYF
TRBJ2-2 | TRBV4-3 | TRBD1 | 15 | . | TGCGCCAGCAGCCACTACAGGGGCAACACCGGGGAGCTGTTTTTT | CASSHYRGNTGELFF
TRBJ1-5 | TRBV18 | TRBD1 | 16 | . | TGTGCCAGCTCACCAGGGTCGACAGGGGGTATATATCCCCAGCATTTT | CASSPGSTGGIYPQHF
TRBJ2-2 | TRBV10-3 | . | 16 | . | TGTGCCATCAGTGCGTCCCGGAGCGGGCAAACCGGGGAGCTGTTTTTT | CAISASRSGQTGELFF
TRBJ2-7 | TRBV4-2 | TRBD2 | 16 | . | TGTGCCAGCAGCCAAGGACTAGCGGGAGGAATCTACGAGCAGTACTTC | CASSQGLAGGIYEQYF
TRBJ1-2 | TRBV9 | TRBD1 | 15 | . | TGTGCCAGCAGCGTAACACAGGGGGATCTCTATGGCTACACCTTC | CASSVTQGDLYGYTF
TRBJ2-3 | TRBV5-1 | . | 15 | . | TGCGCCAGCAGCTTAACTATAGGGGATATGGATACGCAGTATTTT | CASSLTIGDMDTQYF
TRBJ2-2 | TRBV19 | . | 11 | . | TGTGCCAGTAGGAGCCAGGGTGCGCTGTTTTTT | CASRSQGALFF
TRBJ2-1 | TRBV7-8 | . | 15 | . | TGTGCCAGCAGCATAGGAGGGCAGCGATACAATGAGCAGTTCTTC | CASSIGGQRYNEQFF
TRBJ1-6 | TRBV28 | . | 13 | . | TGTGCCAATCGGCGGGCCAGGGGATCACCCCTCCACTTT | CANRRARGSPLHF
TRBJ2-2 | TRBV9 | . | 14 | . | TGTGCCAGCAGCGTAGGTAGCGGTACCGGGGAGCTGTTTTTT | CASSVGSGTGELFF
TRBJ2-7 | TRBV27 | TRBD2 | 15 | . | TGTGCCAGCAGACCCGGGACTAGCGGGAACTACGAGCAGTACTTC | CASRPGTSGNYEQYF
TRBJ2-6 | TRBV9 | TRBD1 | 19 | . | TGTGCCAGCAGCGTAGCCGGGACAGGAGGAACGTCTGGGGCCAACGTCCTGACTTTC | CASSVAGTGGTSGANVLTF
TRBJ1-5 | TRBV28 | TRBD1 | 15 | . | TGTGCCAGCAGTACAACCGGGACAGTCAATCAGCCCCAGCATTTT | CASSTTGTVNQPQHF
TRBJ1-2 | TRBV7-2 | TRBD1 | 16 | . | TGTGCCAGCAGCTTACATGGACAGGGAATCGAGGTTGGCTACACCTTC | CASSLHGQGIEVGYTF
TRBJ2-7 | TRBV7-9 | . | 14 | . | TGTGCCAGCAGCGCCCCCCGGACACAACACGAGCAGTACTTC | CASSAPRTQHEQYF
TRBJ2-3 | TRBV6-6 | TRBD2 | 16 | . | TGTGCCAGCAGTGCCCCTAGCGGGATCACTCTAGATACGCAGTATTTT | CASSAPSGITLDTQYF
TRBJ2-1 | TRBV9 | . | 16 | . | TGTGCCAGCAGCTCCAGTAGGGCCTTGGGGGGCAATGAGCAGTTCTTC | CASSSSRALGGNEQFF
TRBJ1-1 | TRBV9 | TRBD1 | 15 | few | TGTGCCAGCAGCATGGTGGTGACAGGGGGAACTGAAGCTTTCTTT | CASSMVVTGGTEAFF
TRBJ1-6 | TRBV5-1 | . | 15 | . | TGCGCCAGCAGAGGGGGGGCCTTCGTAGATTCACCCCTCCACTTT | CASRGGAFVDSPLHF
TRBJ2-2 | TRBV7-9 | . | 13 | . | TGTGCCAGCAGCTTACGGAACACCGGGGAGCTGTTTTTT | CASSLRNTGELFF
TRBJ2-3 | TRBV4-2 | . | 14 | . | TGTGCCAGCAGCCACGGCAGGGCAACAGATACGCAGTATTTT | CASSHGRATDTQYF
TRBJ2-5 | TRBV27 | . | 15 | . | TGTGCCAGCAGTTTAGGGCCCCTCTCAGGGGAGACCCAGTACTTC | CASSLGPLSGETQYF
TRBJ2-3 | TRBV28 | . | 15 | once | TGTGCCAGCAGTTTGATCAAGCGGAGCACAGATACGCAGTATTTT | CASSLIKRSTDTQYF
TRBJ1-1 | TRBV3-1/TRBV3-2 | . | 14 | . | TGTGCCAGCAGCCAAGCTGGGCGGAACACTGAAGCTTTCTTT | CASSQAGRNTEAFF
TRBJ2-3 | TRBV19 | TRBD1 | 16 | . | TGTGCCAGTAGTACGCCGACGGGACAGGGCACAGATACGCAGTATTTT | CASSTPTGQGTDTQYF
TRBJ2-1 | TRBV5-4 | . | 15 | . | TGTGCCAGCAGCTATGACCGGGACTCATACAATGAGCAGTTCTTC | CASSYDRDSYNEQFF
TRBJ1-1 | TRBV4-3 | . | 14 | . | TGCGCCAGCAGCCGCACGACAGGGAACACTGAAGCTTTCTTT | CASSRTTGNTEAFF
TRBJ2-5 | TRBV5-8 | TRBD1 | 15 | . | TGTGCCAGCAGTACCGGGACAGGGGGGGAAGAGACCCAGTACTTC | CASSTGTGGEETQYF
TRBJ1-1 | TRBV4-3 | TRBD1 | 14 | . | TGCGCCAGCAGCCAGCTTACAGGGGGCGATCAGGCTTTCTTT | CASSQLTGGDQAFF
TRBJ2-5 | TRBV7-2 | TRBD2 | 18 | once | TGTGCCAGCAGCTTAAGGCCTGCTAGCGGGGGGAACCAAGAGACCCAGTACTTC | CASSLRPASGGNQETQYF
TRBJ1-1 | TRBV2 | . | 13 | . | TGTGCCAGCTCTTTGCGACTGGACACTGAAGCTTTCTTT | CASSLRLDTEAFF
TRBJ1-2 | TRBV4-3 | . | 16 | . | TGCGCCAGCAGCCAAGATTTTCGGGGACCGCTAGCGCGCTACACCTTC | CASSQDFRGPLARYTF
TRBJ2-7 | TRBV9 | TRBD2 | 15 | . | TGTGCCAGCAGCGGCGGGACTAGCGGGTCCTACGAGCAGTACTTC | CASSGGTSGSYEQYF